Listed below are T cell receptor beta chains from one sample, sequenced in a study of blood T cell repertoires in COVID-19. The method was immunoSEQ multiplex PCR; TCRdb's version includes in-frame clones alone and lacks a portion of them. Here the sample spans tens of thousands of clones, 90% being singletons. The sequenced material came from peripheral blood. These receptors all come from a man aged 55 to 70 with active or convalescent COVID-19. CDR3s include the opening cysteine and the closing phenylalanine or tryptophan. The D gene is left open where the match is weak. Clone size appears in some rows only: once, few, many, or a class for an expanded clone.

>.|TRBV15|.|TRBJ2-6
CATSRSGAGANVLTF
TGTGCCACCAGCAGATCAGGGGCTGGGGCCAACGTCCTGACTTTC
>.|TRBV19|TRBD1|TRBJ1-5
CASSRDRVGSQPQHF
TGTGCCAGTAGTCGGGACAGGGTTGGAAGTCAGCCCCAGCATTTT
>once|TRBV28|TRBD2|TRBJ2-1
CASRRGLAGARNEQFF
TGTGCCAGCAGACGGGGACTAGCGGGAGCACGGAATGAGCAGTTCTTC
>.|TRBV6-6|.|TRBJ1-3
CASSQPRFSGNTIYF
TGTGCCAGCAGCCAACCCAGGTTTTCTGGAAACACCATATATTTT
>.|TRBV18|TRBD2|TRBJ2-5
CASSPPLGSGGLQETQYF
TGTGCCAGCTCACCACCGTTGGGTAGCGGGGGGCTACAAGAGACCCAGTACTTC
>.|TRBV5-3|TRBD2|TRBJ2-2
CARSLSSGRGGTGELFF
TGTGCCAGAAGCCTGTCAAGCGGGAGGGGTGGCACCGGGGAGCTGTTTTTT
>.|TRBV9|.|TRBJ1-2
CASSPDGASYGYTF
TGTGCCAGCAGCCCTGACGGAGCCTCTTATGGCTACACCTTC
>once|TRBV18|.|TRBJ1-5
CASSPLNDQPQHF
TGTGCCAGCTCACCATTAAATGATCAGCCCCAGCATTTT
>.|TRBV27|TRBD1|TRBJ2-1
CASSRVTGYEQFF
TGTGCCAGCAGTCGGGTGACAGGGTATGAGCAGTTCTTC
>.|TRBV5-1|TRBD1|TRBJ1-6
CASSSRTGQFVSPLHF
TGCGCCAGCAGCTCCCGGACAGGGCAATTTGTCTCACCCCTCCACTTT
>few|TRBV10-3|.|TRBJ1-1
CAISDIGSTEAFF
TGTGCCATCAGTGATATAGGGAGTACTGAAGCTTTCTTT
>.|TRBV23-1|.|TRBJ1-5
CASQRDTNQPQHF
TGCGCCAGCCAAAGGGACACAAATCAGCCCCAGCATTTT
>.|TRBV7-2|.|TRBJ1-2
CASSLLITGIGGYTF
TGTGCCAGCAGCTTACTAATCACAGGGATAGGCGGCTACACCTTC
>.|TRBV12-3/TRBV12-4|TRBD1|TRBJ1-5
CQTGVGNQPQHF
TGCCAAACAGGGGTTGGCAATCAGCCCCAGCATTTT
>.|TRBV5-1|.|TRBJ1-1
CASSLGADFMNTEAFF
TGCGCCAGCAGCTTGGGGGCGGACTTCATGAACACTGAAGCTTTCTTT
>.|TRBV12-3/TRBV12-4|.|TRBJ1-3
CASRLQGLNTIYF
TGTGCCAGCAGACTGCAGGGGCTAAACACCATATATTTT
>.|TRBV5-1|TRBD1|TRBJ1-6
CASSLDYPGQAASPLHF
TGCGCCAGCAGCTTGGACTACCCGGGACAGGCAGCTTCACCCCTCCACTTT
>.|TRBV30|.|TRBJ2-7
CAWSGAEGTRYEQYF
TGTGCCTGGAGCGGGGCGGAGGGGACTCGCTACGAGCAGTACTTC
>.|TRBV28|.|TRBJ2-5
CASSLGVDFQETQYF
TGTGCCAGCAGTTTAGGAGTAGACTTTCAAGAGACCCAGTACTTC
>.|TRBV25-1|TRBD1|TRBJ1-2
CASSEEDRGNYGYTF
TGTGCCAGCAGTGAAGAGGACAGGGGCAACTATGGCTACACCTTC
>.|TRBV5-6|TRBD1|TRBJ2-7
CASSLEGQGNWYEQYF
TGTGCCAGCAGCTTGGAGGGACAGGGGAATTGGTACGAGCAGTACTTC
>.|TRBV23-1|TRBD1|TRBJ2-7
CASWEGLGQGFPYEQYF
TGCGCCAGCTGGGAGGGACTCGGACAGGGGTTCCCCTACGAGCAGTACTTC
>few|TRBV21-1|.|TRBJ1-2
CASSKVWTGNGNGYTF
TGTGCCAGCAGCAAAGTTTGGACAGGGAACGGTAATGGCTACACCTTC
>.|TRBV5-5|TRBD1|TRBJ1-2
CASSFTFNGTGVYGYTF
TGTGCCAGCAGCTTTACCTTCAACGGGACAGGGGTCTATGGCTACACCTTC